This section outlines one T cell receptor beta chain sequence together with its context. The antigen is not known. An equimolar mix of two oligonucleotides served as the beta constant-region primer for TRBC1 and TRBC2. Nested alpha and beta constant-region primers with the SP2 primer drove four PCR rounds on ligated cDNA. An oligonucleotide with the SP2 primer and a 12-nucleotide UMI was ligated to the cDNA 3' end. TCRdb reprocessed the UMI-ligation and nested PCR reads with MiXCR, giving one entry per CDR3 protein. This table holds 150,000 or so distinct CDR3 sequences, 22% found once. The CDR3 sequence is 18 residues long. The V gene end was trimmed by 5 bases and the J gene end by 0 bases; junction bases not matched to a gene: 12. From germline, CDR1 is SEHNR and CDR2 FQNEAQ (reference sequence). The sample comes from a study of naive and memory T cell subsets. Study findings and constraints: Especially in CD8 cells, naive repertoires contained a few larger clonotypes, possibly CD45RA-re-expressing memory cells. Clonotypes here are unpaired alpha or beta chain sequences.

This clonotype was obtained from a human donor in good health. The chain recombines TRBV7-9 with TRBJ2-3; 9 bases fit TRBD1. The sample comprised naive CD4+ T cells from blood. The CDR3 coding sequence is TGTGCCAGCAGCCCTCCGGGACAGGGCCATCCTAGCACAGATACGCAGTATTTT. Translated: CASSPPGQGHPSTDTQYF.